The 5 T cell receptor beta chains listed next were all sequenced from one sample in a study of Graves' ophthalmopathy and Graves' hyperthyroidism. Amplified material comprised TCR beta CDR3 regions derived from RNA transcripts. Second-round multiplex PCR followed a first-round RT-PCR using HTBI primers. TCRdb called the multiplex PCR reads again in MiXCR, with one record for every CDR3 protein. The table shows 500,000 to 700,000 distinct CDR3 sequences, with roughly 20% occurring only once. The sequenced sample consisted of peripheral blood. These receptors originate from a woman aged 18-30 years with stable Graves' hyperthyroidism. Some clones in this sample may be carry-over from other donors' samples.

The chain uses TRBV5-1 and TRBJ2-7; 8 bases fit TRBD1. Trimming removed 4 bases from V and 6 bases from J; junction bases left unmatched: 6. This CDR3 has 13 residues. In germline, CDR1 is SGHRS, CDR2 YFSETQ. CDR3: CASSPGGRGEQYF. Here the CDR3 DNA reads TGCGCCAGCAGCCCAGGGGGCCGGGGCGAGCAGTACTTC.

This clonotype has only a few counts. The chain combines TRBV18 with TRBJ1-2, with D possibly being TRBD1 (6 bases). Germline V gene data show CDR1 as KGHSH and CDR2 as LQKENI. Trimming left V 2 bases short and J 4 bases short, with 11 bases between. This CDR3 is 14 amino acids long. CDR3 protein: CASSPGRTAYGYTF. In DNA, the CDR3 is TGTGCCAGCTCACCAGGGAGGACAGCCTATGGCTACACCTTC.

This clonotype occurred many times. The rearrangement links TRBV20-1 to TRBJ1-1; no firm D call. The germline V gene has CDR1 DFQATT and CDR2 SNEGSKA (reference sequence). The CDR3 length is 14 residues. Trimming took off 2 bases at V and 3 bases at J, with 13 bases between the two ends. The CDR3, as DNA: TGCAGTGCTAGACCCCCGAGCTGGGACACTGAAGCTTTCTTT. Encoded protein: CSARPPSWDTEAFF.

The genes are TRBV28 and TRBJ1-2; no reliable D call. The CDR3 runs 12 residues. Germline CDR1 reads MDHEN; CDR2 reads SYDVKM. Trimming took 7 bases from V and 4 from J, leaving 10 bases between them. In DNA, the CDR3 is TGTGCCAGCACCGAGGGCCCCTATGGCTACACCTTC. Encoded protein: CASTEGPYGYTF.

This clonotype was seen repeatedly, ten times or more. This CDR3 reads CASSYEGTGAYEQYF. In DNA, the CDR3 is TGTGCCAGCAGTTACGAGGGGACAGGGGCCTACGAGCAGTACTTC. The V gene is TRBV6-5, the J gene TRBJ2-7, with TRBD1 matching over 10 bases. The germline V gene has CDR1 MNHEY and CDR2 SVGAGI. Trimming took 2 bases from V and 2 from J; bases not matched to a gene: 3. There are 15 residues in the CDR3.